Listed below are T cell receptor beta chains from one sample, sequenced in a study of T cell responses to AZD1222 COVID-19 vaccine. Using immunoSEQ multiplex PCR, the repertoire was profiled, and TCRdb retains in-frame clones only, with some absent. The data show about 130,000 clones, around 90% seen once. Specimen: peripheral blood, collected on day 0 of MenACWY control vaccination. The receptors shown here come from an adult in good health. CDR3s include the opening cysteine and the closing phenylalanine or tryptophan. D genes are given only for firm matches. Not all rows give a size; the values are once, few, many and, for expanded clones, a class.

v_call,j_call,clone_size,d_call,cdr3_aa,cdr3_nt
TRBV2,TRBJ1-4,NA,NA,CASSESGFEEKLFF,TGTGCCAGCAGTGAGTCTGGGTTTGAGGAAAAACTGTTTTTT
TRBV28,TRBJ1-2,NA,NA,CASSSQVNYGYTF,TGTGCCAGCAGTTCTCAGGTTAACTATGGCTACACCTTC
TRBV29-1,TRBJ2-7,NA,TRBD2,CSVTSGSLYEQYF,TGCAGCGTAACTAGCGGGAGTCTCTACGAGCAGTACTTC
TRBV10-1,TRBJ1-1,NA,TRBD1,CASSETGTGPEAFF,TGCGCCAGCAGTGAGACTGGGACAGGGCCTGAAGCTTTCTTT
TRBV6-4,TRBJ2-2,few,TRBD2,CASSDGTSLGELFF,TGTGCCAGCAGTGACGGGACTAGCTTGGGGGAGCTGTTTTTT
TRBV19,TRBJ2-6,NA,TRBD1,CASSVQGSLTSGANVLTF,TGTGCCAGTAGTGTACAGGGGTCTTTGACTTCTGGGGCCAACGTCCTGACTTTC
TRBV3-1/TRBV3-2,TRBJ1-2,NA,NA,CASSLYSKANYGYTF,TGTGCCAGCAGCCTTTACAGCAAAGCTAACTATGGCTACACCTTC
TRBV18,TRBJ2-1,NA,TRBD1,CASSPPYRGQVNEQFF,TGTGCCAGCTCACCACCTTACAGGGGACAGGTCAATGAGCAGTTCTTC
TRBV10-1,TRBJ1-1,NA,NA,CASSEEGRGAEAFF,TGCGCCAGCAGTGAGGAAGGGAGAGGGGCTGAAGCTTTCTTT
TRBV4-2,TRBJ1-2,NA,NA,CASSRGNANYGYTF,TGTGCCAGCAGCCGGGGGAATGCTAACTATGGCTACACCTTC
TRBV3-1/TRBV3-2,TRBJ2-1,NA,TRBD2,CASSPRAGEGNEQFF,TGTGCCAGCAGCCCGAGGGCGGGGGAAGGGAATGAGCAGTTCTTC
TRBV6-1,TRBJ2-7,NA,TRBD2,CASSDRAGGSYEQYF,TGTGCCAGCAGTGACCGAGCGGGAGGGTCCTACGAGCAGTACTTC
TRBV15,TRBJ1-6,once,TRBD1,CATSNHRGDVSPLHF,TGTGCCACCAGCAACCACAGGGGTGATGTTTCACCCCTCCACTTT
TRBV11-2,TRBJ2-3,NA,NA,CASSPTGAGTDTQYF,TGTGCCAGCAGTCCGACGGGGGCTGGCACAGATACGCAGTATTTT
TRBV4-2,TRBJ1-2,NA,NA,CASSQDRLNYGYTF,TGTGCCAGCAGCCAAGATCGTTTAAACTATGGCTACACCTTC
TRBV19,TRBJ2-1,NA,NA,CASSHWSGALSYNEQFF,TGTGCCAGTAGCCATTGGTCAGGGGCGTTGTCCTACAATGAGCAGTTCTTC
TRBV6-5,TRBJ2-1,NA,TRBD1,CASSYSQGANEQFF,TGTGCCAGCAGTTACTCGCAGGGGGCGAATGAGCAGTTCTTC
TRBV28,TRBJ1-2,NA,NA,CASSPPTNYGYTF,TGTGCCAGCAGTCCCCCCACTAACTATGGCTACACCTTC
TRBV7-2,TRBJ2-5,NA,TRBD2,CASSLIGSGVRETQYF,TGTGCCAGCAGCTTAATCGGGAGCGGGGTGAGGGAGACCCAGTACTTC
TRBV18,TRBJ1-5,NA,NA,CASSPGRFNQPQHF,TGTGCCAGCTCGCCGGGACGGTTCAATCAGCCCCAGCATTTT
TRBV5-4,TRBJ2-3,NA,NA,CASSSRSRTDTQYF,TGTGCCAGCAGCTCAAGGTCTCGCACAGATACGCAGTATTTT
TRBV2,TRBJ1-6,few,TRBD1,CASRANRFGTGQNSPLHF,TGTGCCAGCAGAGCGAACCGTTTCGGGACAGGGCAAAATTCACCCCTCCACTTT
TRBV6-5,TRBJ2-7,NA,NA,CASSYRDHYEQYF,TGTGCCAGCAGTTACCGCGATCACTACGAGCAGTACTTC
TRBV9,TRBJ1-5,NA,NA,CASSIGPASNQPQHF,TGTGCCAGCAGCATCGGACCGGCTAGCAATCAGCCCCAGCATTTT
TRBV6-2/TRBV6-3,TRBJ1-1,NA,NA,CASSYDSYTEAFF,TGTGCCAGCAGTTACGACAGCTACACTGAAGCTTTCTTT
TRBV9,TRBJ1-6,NA,TRBD1,CASSVAPDRGNSPLHF,TGTGCCAGCAGCGTAGCACCCGACAGGGGAAATTCACCCCTCCACTTT
TRBV4-2,TRBJ1-4,NA,NA,CASSQDIPGKATNEKLFF,TGTGCCAGCAGCCAAGATATCCCCGGGAAGGCAACTAATGAAAAACTGTTTTTT